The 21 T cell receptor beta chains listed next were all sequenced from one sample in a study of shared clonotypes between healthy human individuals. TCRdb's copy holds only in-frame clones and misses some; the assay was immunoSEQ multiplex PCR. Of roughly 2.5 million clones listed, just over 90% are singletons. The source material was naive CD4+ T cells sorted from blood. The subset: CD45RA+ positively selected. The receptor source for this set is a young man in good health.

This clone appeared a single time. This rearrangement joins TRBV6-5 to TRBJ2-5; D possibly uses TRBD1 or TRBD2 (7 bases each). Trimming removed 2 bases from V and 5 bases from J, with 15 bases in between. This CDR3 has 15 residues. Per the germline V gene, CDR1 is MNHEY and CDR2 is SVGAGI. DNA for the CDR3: TGTGCCAGCAGTTACAGCGGGACAGCTGGGGAGACCCAGTACTTC. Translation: CASSYSGTAGETQYF.

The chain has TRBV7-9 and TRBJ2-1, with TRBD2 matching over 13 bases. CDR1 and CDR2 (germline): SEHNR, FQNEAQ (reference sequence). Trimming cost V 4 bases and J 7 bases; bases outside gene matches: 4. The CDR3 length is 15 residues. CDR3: CASSWTSGSLNEQFF. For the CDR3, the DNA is TGTGCCAGCAGCTGGACTAGCGGGAGCCTTAATGAGCAGTTCTTC.

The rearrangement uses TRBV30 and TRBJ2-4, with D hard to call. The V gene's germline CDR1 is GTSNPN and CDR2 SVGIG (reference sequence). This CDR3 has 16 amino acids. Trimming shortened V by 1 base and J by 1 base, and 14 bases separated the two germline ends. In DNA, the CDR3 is TGTGCCTGGAGTGACGTCGCGTTGGTGGCCAAAAACATTCAGTACTTC. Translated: CAWSDVALVAKNIQYF.

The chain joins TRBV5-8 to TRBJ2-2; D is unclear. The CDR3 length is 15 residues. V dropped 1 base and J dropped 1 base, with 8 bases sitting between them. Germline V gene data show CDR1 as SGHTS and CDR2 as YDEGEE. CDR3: CASSLWALNTGELFF. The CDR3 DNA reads TGTGCCAGCAGCTTGTGGGCCTTGAACACCGGGGAGCTGTTTTTT.

The CDR3: CASSPSTVATEAFF. CDR3 DNA: TGTGCCAGCAGCCCCTCGACAGTAGCCACTGAAGCTTTCTTT. The chain uses TRBV7-6 and TRBJ1-1, with D perhaps TRBD1 (5 bases). Trimming left V 5 bases short and J 4 bases short, with 14 bases between. The germline gives CDR1 SGHVS, CDR2 FNYEAQ. CDR3 length: 14 amino acids.

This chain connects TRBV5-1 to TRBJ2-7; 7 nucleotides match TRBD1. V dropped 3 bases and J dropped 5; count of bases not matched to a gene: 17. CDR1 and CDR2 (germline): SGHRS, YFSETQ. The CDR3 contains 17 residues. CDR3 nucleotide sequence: TGCGCCAGCAGCTGGAGGTCAACGGGCAGGGGGTCCGACGAGCAGTACTTC. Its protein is CASSWRSTGRGSDEQYF. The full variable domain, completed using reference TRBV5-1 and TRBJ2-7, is KAGVTQTPRYLIKTRGQQVTLSCSPISGHRSVSWYQQTPGQGLQFLFEYFSETQRNKGNFPGRFSGRQFSNSRSEMNVSTLELGDSALYLCASSWRSTGRGSDEQYFGPGTRLTVT.

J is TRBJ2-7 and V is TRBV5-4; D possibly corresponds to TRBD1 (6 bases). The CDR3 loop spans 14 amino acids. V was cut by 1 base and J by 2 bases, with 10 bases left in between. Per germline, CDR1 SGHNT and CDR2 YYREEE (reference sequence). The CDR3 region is CASSLRTDAYEQYF. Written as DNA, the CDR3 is TGTGCCAGCAGCTTGCGGACAGACGCCTACGAGCAGTACTTC. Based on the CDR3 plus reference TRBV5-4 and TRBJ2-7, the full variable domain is ETGVTQSPTHLIKTRGQQVTLRCSSQSGHNTVSWYQQALGQGPQFIFQYYREEENGRGNFPPRFSGLQFPNYSSELNVNALELDDSALYLCASSLRTDAYEQYFGPGTRLTVT.

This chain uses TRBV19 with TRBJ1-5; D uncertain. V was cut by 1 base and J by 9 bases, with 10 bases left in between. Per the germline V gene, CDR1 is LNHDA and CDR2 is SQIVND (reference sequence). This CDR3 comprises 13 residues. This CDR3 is CASSIGEDMPQHF. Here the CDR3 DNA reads TGTGCCAGTAGTATAGGTGAAGACATGCCCCAGCATTTT. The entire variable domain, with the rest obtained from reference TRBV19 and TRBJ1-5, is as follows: DGGITQSPKYLFRKEGQNVTLSCEQNLNHDAMYWYRQDPGQGLRLIYYSQIVNDFQKGDIAEGYSVSREKKESFPLTVTSAQKNPTAFYLCASSIGEDMPQHFGDGTRLSIL.

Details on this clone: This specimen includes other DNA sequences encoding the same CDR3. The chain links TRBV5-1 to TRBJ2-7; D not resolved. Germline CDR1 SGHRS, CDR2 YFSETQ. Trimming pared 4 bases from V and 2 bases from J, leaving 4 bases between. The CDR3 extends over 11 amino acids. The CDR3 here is CASSLAYEQYF. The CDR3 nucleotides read TGCGCCAGCAGCCTGGCCTACGAGCAGTACTTC.

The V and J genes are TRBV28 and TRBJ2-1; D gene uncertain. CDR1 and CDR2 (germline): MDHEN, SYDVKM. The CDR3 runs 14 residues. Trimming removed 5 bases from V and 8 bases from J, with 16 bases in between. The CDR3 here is CASSPPRLGHEQFF. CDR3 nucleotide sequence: TGTGCCAGCAGTCCCCCCCGTCTTGGCCATGAGCAGTTCTTC.

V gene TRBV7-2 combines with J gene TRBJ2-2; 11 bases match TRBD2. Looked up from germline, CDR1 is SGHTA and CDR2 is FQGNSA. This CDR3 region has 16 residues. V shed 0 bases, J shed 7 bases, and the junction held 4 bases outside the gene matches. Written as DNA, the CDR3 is TGTGCCAGCAGCTTAGCGGGGACTAGCGGAGGCGGGGAGCTGTTTTTT. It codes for CASSLAGTSGGGELFF.

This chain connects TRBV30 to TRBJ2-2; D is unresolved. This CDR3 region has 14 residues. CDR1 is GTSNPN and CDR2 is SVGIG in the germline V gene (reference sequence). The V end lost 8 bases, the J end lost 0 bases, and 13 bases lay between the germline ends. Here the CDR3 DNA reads TGTGCCCGACGGCCCGCCGCGAACACCGGGGAGCTGTTTTTT. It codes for CARRPAANTGELFF.

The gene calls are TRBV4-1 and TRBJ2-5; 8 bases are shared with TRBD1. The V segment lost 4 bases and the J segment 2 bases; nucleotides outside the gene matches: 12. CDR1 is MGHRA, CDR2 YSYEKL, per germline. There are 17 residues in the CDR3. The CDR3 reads CASSPGDRFLRQETQYF. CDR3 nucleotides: TGCGCCAGCAGCCCCGGGGACAGGTTTCTGAGACAAGAGACCCAGTACTTC.

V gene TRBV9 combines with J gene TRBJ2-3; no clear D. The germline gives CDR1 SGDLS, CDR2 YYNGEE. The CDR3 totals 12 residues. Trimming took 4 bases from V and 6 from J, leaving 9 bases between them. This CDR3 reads CASSPSADTQYF. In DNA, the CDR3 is TGTGCCAGCAGCCCTTCTGCCGATACGCAGTATTTT.

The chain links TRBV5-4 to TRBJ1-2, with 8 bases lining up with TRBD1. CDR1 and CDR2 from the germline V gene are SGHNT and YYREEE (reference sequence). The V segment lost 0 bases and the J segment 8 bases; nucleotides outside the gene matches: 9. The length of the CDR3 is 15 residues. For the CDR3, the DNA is TGTGCCAGCAGCTTGGCCGGGGTCAGGGGGCCAGGCTACACCTTC. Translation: CASSLAGVRGPGYTF.

CDR3 sequence: CASSQDSLSSYNSPLHF. The CDR3 region has the DNA TGCGCCAGCAGTCAAGACAGTTTAAGCTCCTATAATTCACCCCTCCACTTT. The chain is built from TRBV23-1 and TRBJ1-6; D is perhaps TRBD1 (5 bases). TRBV23-1 belongs to the ORF category, with a function that is uncertain. The CDR3 extends over 17 amino acids. Trimming took off 2 bases at V and 0 bases at J, with 11 bases between the two ends.

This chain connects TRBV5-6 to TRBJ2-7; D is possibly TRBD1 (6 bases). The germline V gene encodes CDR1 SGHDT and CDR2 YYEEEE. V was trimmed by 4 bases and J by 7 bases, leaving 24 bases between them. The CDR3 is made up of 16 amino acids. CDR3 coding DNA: TGTGCCAGCAGCCCGCCCCTCTGGACAGTAATGGGGGAGCAGTACTTC. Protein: CASSPPLWTVMGEQYF.

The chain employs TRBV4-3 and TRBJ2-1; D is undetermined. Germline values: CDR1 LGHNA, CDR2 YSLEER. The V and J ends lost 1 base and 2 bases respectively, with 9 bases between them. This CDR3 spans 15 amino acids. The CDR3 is CASSQVPRPYNEQFF. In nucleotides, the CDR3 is TGCGCCAGCAGCCAAGTCCCCAGGCCCTACAATGAGCAGTTCTTC.

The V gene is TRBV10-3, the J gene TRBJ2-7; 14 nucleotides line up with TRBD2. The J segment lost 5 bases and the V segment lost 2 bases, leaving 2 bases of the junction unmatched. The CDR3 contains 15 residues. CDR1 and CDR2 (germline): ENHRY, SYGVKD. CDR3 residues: CAISEAGLAGDEQYF. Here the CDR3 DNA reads TGTGCCATCAGTGAGGCGGGACTAGCGGGAGACGAGCAGTACTTC.

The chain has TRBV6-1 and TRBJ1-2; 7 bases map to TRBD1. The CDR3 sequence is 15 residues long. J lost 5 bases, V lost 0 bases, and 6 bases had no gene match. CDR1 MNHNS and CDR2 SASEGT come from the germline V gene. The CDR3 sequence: CASSEAGSRGYGYTF. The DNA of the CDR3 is TGTGCCAGCAGTGAAGCAGGATCCAGGGGGTATGGCTACACCTTC.

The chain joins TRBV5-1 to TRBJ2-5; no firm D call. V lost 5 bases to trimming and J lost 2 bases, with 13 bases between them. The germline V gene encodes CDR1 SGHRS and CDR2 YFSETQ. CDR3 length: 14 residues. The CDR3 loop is CASSPSEHQETQYF. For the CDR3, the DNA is TGCGCCAGCAGTCCTTCAGAACATCAAGAGACCCAGTACTTC.